These T cell receptor beta chains were read from a single sample in a study of shared clonotypes between healthy human individuals. Sequenced by immunoSEQ multiplex PCR; TCRdb stores in-frame clones only, minus some. The sample has 550,000 to 800,000 clones, over 65% seen once. Sequencing was performed on memory CD4+ T cells sorted from blood. Source of these receptors: a woman aged 25 to 39 in good health. Each CDR3 is given with its conserved first and last residue. The D gene is left open where the match is weak. Size tells how often a clone was seen (once, few, many) or the class of an expanded clone, and some rows leave it out.

clone_size d_call j_call v_call cdr3_nt cdr3_aa
once NA TRBJ2-5 TRBV28 TGTGCCAGCAGGGGGGCGGGGGATCAAGAGACCCAGTACTTC CASRGAGDQETQYF
NA NA TRBJ2-3 TRBV25-1 TGTGCCAGCACGCCCAGGGGGACAGCGGGTGGCACAGATACGCAGTATTTT CASTPRGTAGGTDTQYF
NA NA TRBJ2-3 TRBV19 TGTGCCAGTAGTATGAAGCTTAGCACAGATACGCAGTATTTT CASSMKLSTDTQYF
NA NA TRBJ1-3 TRBV28 TGTGCCAGCTCTGGGGGGAGCTCTGGAAACACCATATATTTT CASSGGSSGNTIYF
NA TRBD1 TRBJ2-6 TRBV7-9 TGTGCCAGCAGCCCCACAGGGGAGCCTGGGGCCAACGTCCTGACTTTC CASSPTGEPGANVLTF
NA NA TRBJ1-2 TRBV28 TGTGCCAGCAGTTTATGGGGGGTGGGATTGGAGAACTATGGCTACACCTTC CASSLWGVGLENYGYTF
NA NA TRBJ1-3 TRBV4-2 TGTGCCAGCAGCCAAGGGACGGCCGACTCTGGAAACACCATATATTTT CASSQGTADSGNTIYF
NA TRBD2 TRBJ2-1 TRBV10-1 TGCGCCAGCAGTGAGTCGAGCGGGAGAGGGGATGAGCAGTTCTTC CASSESSGRGDEQFF
NA TRBD1 TRBJ2-7 TRBV18 TGTGCCAGCTCAGTGGACAGGGGTTCCTACGAGCAGTACTTC CASSVDRGSYEQYF
NA TRBD2 TRBJ2-7 TRBV6-5 TGTGCCAGCAGCTCTACTAGCGGCGGATCCTACGAGCAGTACTTC CASSSTSGGSYEQYF
once NA TRBJ2-2 TRBV19 TGTGCCAGTAGCCCCTTAGACTTTAACACCGGGGAGCTGTTTTTT CASSPLDFNTGELFF
NA NA TRBJ2-7 TRBV28 TGTGCCAGCAGTTTATTCTCTGGGTCCTACGAGCAGTACTTC CASSLFSGSYEQYF
NA NA TRBJ2-7 TRBV7-7 TGTGCCAGCAGCTTAGCGGTGCAGGACGAGCAGTACTTC CASSLAVQDEQYF
NA NA TRBJ2-3 TRBV5-8 TGTGCCAGCGACCCGGGACGGAGCACAGATACGCAGTATTTT CASDPGRSTDTQYF
many NA TRBJ1-1 TRBV5-1 TGCGCCAGCAGCTTGGCCGGGACGGTAATGAACACTGAAGCTTTCTTT CASSLAGTVMNTEAFF
NA TRBD2 TRBJ2-1 TRBV6-4 TGTGCCAGCAGACTAGCGGCCTTGCCGGGGGATGAGCAGTTCTTC CASRLAALPGDEQFF
NA NA TRBJ1-2 TRBV6-5 TGTGCCAGCAGTTACACCGGGTCGAACTATGGCTACACCTTC CASSYTGSNYGYTF
NA NA TRBJ1-2 TRBV27 TGTGCCAGCAGTCCTACCCCGGGGTATGGCTACACCTTC CASSPTPGYGYTF
NA NA TRBJ2-1 TRBV2 TGTGCCAGCAGCGTCTGGCGGGCCTCCTACAATGAGCAGTTCTTC CASSVWRASYNEQFF
NA TRBD1 TRBJ2-7 TRBV7-9 TGTGCCAGCAGCTTAGGACAGGGTAGGAGGTCCTACGAGCAGTACTTC CASSLGQGRRSYEQYF
NA NA TRBJ1-2 TRBV28 TGTGCCAGCACCGCTTGGACAGAGCTCTATGGCTACACCTTC CASTAWTELYGYTF
once TRBD2 TRBJ2-1 TRBV5-6 TGTGCCAGCAGCCAACTAGCGGGAGGGCATTACAATGAGCAGTTCTTC CASSQLAGGHYNEQFF